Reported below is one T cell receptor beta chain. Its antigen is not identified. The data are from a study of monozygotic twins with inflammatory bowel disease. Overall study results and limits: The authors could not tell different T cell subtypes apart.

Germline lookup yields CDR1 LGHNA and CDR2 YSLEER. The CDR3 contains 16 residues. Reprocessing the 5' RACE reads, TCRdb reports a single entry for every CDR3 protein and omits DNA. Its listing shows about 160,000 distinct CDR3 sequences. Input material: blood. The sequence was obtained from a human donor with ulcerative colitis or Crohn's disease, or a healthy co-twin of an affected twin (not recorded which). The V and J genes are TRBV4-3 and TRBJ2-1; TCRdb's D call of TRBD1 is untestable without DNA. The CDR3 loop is CASSQDQRLGDDEQFF.